The present T cell receptor (beta chain) was sequenced within a study of cytomegalovirus exposure and HLA in healthy donors. The study, taken as a whole, reports: Usually a TCR sequence was rare, but some public TCRs were found in many donors. Reportedly, cytomegalovirus status was diagnosed with high sensitivity and specificity.

Comments on this clone: Its antigen is undetermined.

This CDR3 has 14 amino acids. V was clipped by 4 bases and J by 2 bases, with 11 bases between them. Germline CDR1 and CDR2: SNHLY and FYNNEI. Libraries were prepared by immunoSEQ multiplex PCR; TCRdb keeps only in-frame clonotypes and omits some of them. The sample has about 98,000 clones; about 90% are singletons. This chain links TRBV2 with TRBJ1-1, with no clear D. The receptor was isolated from a man aged 18 to 29 in good health and CMV-seropositive. The sequencing input was PBMCs. The CDR3 coding sequence is TGTGCCAGCAGTGTTATGTTAACTAACACTGAAGCTTTCTTT. Protein sequence: CASSVMLTNTEAFF.